These 18 T cell receptor beta chains came from one sample sequenced in a study of T cell repertoires in cytomegalovirus infection. MiXCR was run by TCRdb on the reads, yielding one entry per CDR3 protein. The data contain about half a million distinct CDR3 sequences, approximately 42% of them singletons. The antigens for these receptors are not known. The sequencing used cultured PBMCs, collected from culture after CMV antigen stimulation. The source of these receptors is a human donor in good health (CMV status not recorded). Some clones in this sample may be carry-over from other donors' samples.

This chain connects TRBV6-8 to TRBJ2-2, with D possibly TRBD2 on 6 matching bases. Trimming took 8 bases from V and 6 from J, leaving 16 bases between them. This CDR3 has 14 amino acids. Germline loops: CDR1 MNHGY, CDR2 SAAAGT. The CDR3 reads CASLQEGHPGELFF. The CDR3 DNA reads TGTGCCAGCTTACAGGAGGGGCATCCCGGGGAGCTGTTTTTT.

This clonotype was picked up a small number of times. The genes are TRBV7-6 and TRBJ2-1; 10 positions agree with TRBD2. J was trimmed by 5 bases and V by 0 bases; bases with no gene match: 1. CDR1 and CDR2 from the germline V gene are SGHVS and FNYEAQ. The CDR3 spans 15 residues. CDR3 coding DNA: TGTGCCAGCAGCTTAGCCGGACTAGCGGACAATGAGCAGTTCTTC. Amino acids: CASSLAGLADNEQFF.

The rearrangement joins TRBV6-1 to TRBJ2-7; TRBD1 might be the D (6 bases). V dropped 3 bases and J dropped 3 bases, with 9 bases sitting between them. Germline loops: CDR1 MNHNS, CDR2 SASEGT. The length of the CDR3 is 13 residues. CDR3 DNA: TGTGCCAGCAGTGAGGGGGCCCGCTACGAGCAGTACTTC. Translation gives CASSEGARYEQYF.

This clonotype was detected a few times. This chain joins TRBV7-9 and TRBJ2-7; 7 positions agree with TRBD2. Germline loops: CDR1 SEHNR, CDR2 FQNEAQ (reference sequence). Losses at the gene ends were 1 base for V and 5 bases for J; bases not matched to a gene: 8. CDR3 length: 15 amino acids. Here the CDR3 reads CASSLVLAAENEQYF. The CDR3 bases are TGTGCCAGCAGCTTAGTGCTAGCGGCAGAGAACGAGCAGTACTTC. Variable domain in full (rest from reference TRBV7-9 and TRBJ2-7): DTGVSQNPRHKITKRGQNVTFRCDPISEHNRLYWYRQTLGQGPEFLTYFQNEAQLEKSRLLSDRFSAERPKGSFSTLEIQRTEQGDSAMYLCASSLVLAAENEQYFGPGTRLTVT.

A few counts support this clonotype. J is TRBJ1-5 and V is TRBV19; D perhaps matches TRBD1 (5 bases). Between the trimmed V and J ends, which lost 6 bases and 3 bases, there was a span of 18 bases. The CDR3 totals 16 residues. Germline V gene data show CDR1 as LNHDA and CDR2 as SQIVND (reference sequence). CDR3 sequence reads: CASSATDTTFNQPQHF. The CDR3 region has the DNA TGTGCCAGTAGCGCGACAGATACTACTTTCAATCAGCCCCAGCATTTT.

At least ten counts were recorded for this clonotype. This chain joins TRBV7-2 and TRBJ2-1, with D possibly being TRBD1 or TRBD2 (6 bases each). Between the trimmed V and J ends, which lost 4 bases and 0 bases, there was a span of 16 bases. The CDR3 has 17 residues. The germline V gene encodes CDR1 SGHTA and CDR2 FQGNSA. In DNA, the CDR3 is TGTGCCAGCAGCTCAAGGGGGGCGGTGAGCTCCTACAATGAGCAGTTCTTC. This gives the protein CASSSRGAVSSYNEQFF.

CDR3 bases: TGTGCCAGCAGGCAACAGGTGCGACGACGGGGTGAGCAGTTCTTC. Its translation: CASRQQVRRRGEQFF. The chain combines TRBV6-6 with TRBJ2-1; the D gene could be TRBD1 or TRBD2 (5 bases each). Germline lookup yields CDR1 MNHNY and CDR2 SVGAGI (reference sequence). The CDR3 is 15 amino acids. V lost 6 bases to trimming and J lost 9 bases, with 21 bases between them.

The chain employs TRBV12-3 or TRBV12-4 and TRBJ2-4; TRBD1 aligns across 8 bases. After removal of 6 bases from V and 1 base from J, the junction contained 5 bases not matched to a gene. The CDR3 runs 15 residues. DNA of the CDR3: TGTGCCAGCAGCCCGGGACAGGAGGCCAAAAACATTCAGTACTTC. Protein product: CASSPGQEAKNIQYF.

Only a few counts were recorded for this clonotype. The CDR3 reads CASSPQALISTDTQYF. CDR3 nucleotides: TGTGCCAGCAGCCCACAAGCCCTGATCAGCACAGATACGCAGTATTTT. This rearrangement joins TRBV9 to TRBJ2-3; no firm D call. The V gene lost 4 bases and the J gene lost 0 bases, with 15 bases spanning the gap. The CDR3 is made up of 16 amino acids. Germline-derived CDR1 and CDR2 are SGDLS and YYNGEE.

The chain is built from TRBV15 and TRBJ2-7, with TRBD1 matching 9 bases. From germline, CDR1 is LNHNV and CDR2 YYDKDF (reference sequence). J gave up 1 base and V 3 bases, and 13 bases lay outside the gene matches. The CDR3 runs to 18 residues. The CDR3 DNA reads TGTGCCACCAGCAGTCTTTTTCTCCGGGACAGGGCATCCTACGAGCAGTACTTC. Protein: CATSSLFLRDRASYEQYF.

The chain joins TRBV6-6 to TRBJ1-1; no definite D call. V lost 0 bases, J lost 4 bases, and 9 bases lay in between. This CDR3 is built from 14 residues. Germline V gene lookup returns CDR1 MNHNY and CDR2 SVGAGI (reference sequence). This chain's CDR3 is CASSYSGFGTEAFF. CDR3 DNA sequence: TGTGCCAGCAGTTACTCAGGGTTCGGCACTGAAGCTTTCTTT.

This chain connects TRBV12-3 or TRBV12-4 to TRBJ2-7, with TRBD2 as a possible D gene (6 bases). CDR3 size: 17 residues. The V gene lost 3 bases and the J gene lost 5 bases, with 23 bases spanning the gap. CDR3 DNA sequence: TGTGCCAGCAGTTTGGGGGGATTGGGAACGGGAGTGGACGAGCAGTACTTC. It is translated as CASSLGGLGTGVDEQYF.

The CDR3 nucleotides read TGTGCCAGCAGCCACAGCAGCGGGAGGGTTGAGCAGTTCTTC. It translates to CASSHSSGRVEQFF. The chain combines TRBV7-2 with TRBJ2-1; 10 nucleotides line up with TRBD2. J gave up 9 bases and V 5 bases, and 7 bases lay outside the gene matches. Germline CDR1 is SGHTA and CDR2 is FQGNSA. The CDR3 is 14 amino acids. Full variable domain (remainder filled in from reference TRBV7-2 and TRBJ2-1): GAGVSQSPSNKVTEKGKDVELRCDPISGHTALYWYRQSLGQGLEFLIYFQGNSAPDKSGLPSDRFSAERTGGSVSTLTIQRTQQEDSAVYLCASSHSSGRVEQFFGPGTRLTVL.

In this sample, this clonotype turned up a few times. The rearrangement links TRBV3-1 to TRBJ2-1; TRBD2 agrees at 12 bases. CDR1 and CDR2 (germline): LGHDT, YNNKEL (reference sequence). The CDR3 spans 19 residues. With V trimmed by 3 bases and J by 1 base, 10 bases remained unmatched. CDR3 nucleotides: TGTGCCAGCAGCCAGTATAGCGGGACTAGCGGGTGGTCCTACAATGAGCAGTTCTTC. It encodes CASSQYSGTSGWSYNEQFF.

This chain connects TRBV5-6 to TRBJ2-7, with a possible D match to TRBD1 (6 bases). The CDR3 contains 15 residues. The germline V gene encodes CDR1 SGHDT and CDR2 YYEEEE. With 0 bases removed from V and 4 bases from J, the gap between germline ends came to 14 bases. The CDR3 DNA reads TGTGCCAGCAGCTTGGCCTCAGGGGCGGGTTACGAGCAGTACTTC. Encoded protein: CASSLASGAGYEQYF. Combining the CDR3 with reference TRBV5-6 and TRBJ2-7 gives the whole variable domain DAGVTQSPTHLIKTRGQQVTLRCSPKSGHDTVSWYQQALGQGPQFIFQYYEEEERQRGNFPDRFSGHQFPNYSSELNVNALLLGDSALYLCASSLASGAGYEQYFGPGTRLTVT.

The chain uses TRBV19 and TRBJ2-5, with 8 bases matching TRBD2. Germline V gene lookup returns CDR1 LNHDA and CDR2 SQIVND (reference sequence). The CDR3 spans 16 residues. The V segment lost 5 bases and the J segment 5 bases; nucleotides outside the gene matches: 13. Here the CDR3 DNA reads TGTGCCAGTAGTCCGACTAGCGACCCGACGGGGGAGACCCAGTACTTC. Its translation is CASSPTSDPTGETQYF. Variable domain in full (rest from reference TRBV19 and TRBJ2-5): DGGITQSPKYLFRKEGQNVTLSCEQNLNHDAMYWYRQDPGQGLRLIYYSQIVNDFQKGDIAEGYSVSREKKESFPLTVTSAQKNPTAFYLCASSPTSDPTGETQYFGPGTRLLVL.

V gene TRBV7-2 combines with J gene TRBJ2-2; D unresolved. V gave up 4 bases and J gave up 3 bases, with 9 bases separating them. CDR1 is SGHTA, CDR2 FQGNSA, per germline. CDR3 length equals 14 residues. DNA of the CDR3: TGTGCCAGCAGCTGGAGATTAGACACCGGGGAGCTGTTTTTT. This encodes CASSWRLDTGELFF. The variable domain in full, with the rest retrieved from reference TRBV7-2 and TRBJ2-2, is GAGVSQSPSNKVTEKGKDVELRCDPISGHTALYWYRQSLGQGLEFLIYFQGNSAPDKSGLPSDRFSAERTGGSVSTLTIQRTQQEDSAVYLCASSWRLDTGELFFGEGSRLTVL.

In this sample, this clonotype turned up a few times. V gene TRBV7-2 combines with J gene TRBJ2-3; the D gene is possibly TRBD2 (5 bases). The CDR3 is 15 amino acids. Trimming took off 2 bases at V and 0 bases at J, with 9 bases between the two ends. Germline CDR1 SGHTA, CDR2 FQGNSA. CDR3 sequence reads: CASSLFLASTDTQYF. Written as DNA, the CDR3 is TGTGCCAGCAGCTTATTCCTAGCTAGCACAGATACGCAGTATTTT.